The source of this TCR beta chain is a study of chemoradiotherapy in HPV16-positive cancers. Here immunoSEQ multiplex PCR was the method, and the copy in TCRdb shows in-frame clones only, minus some. The sample holds thousands of clones, under 85% seen once. CDR1 and CDR2 (germline): SGDLS, YYNGEE. CDR3 size: 14 residues. The junction had 3 bases not matched to a gene; V was cut back by 4 bases and J by 7 bases. The sequencing used tumor tissue, collected from a patient who underwent chemoradiotherapy. The receptor comes from a human donor with HPV-associated anogenital cancer. The rearrangement joins TRBV9 to TRBJ1-6, with 9 bases lining up with TRBD1. CDR3 nucleotide sequence: TGTGCCAGCAGCTTCGGGACAGGGAATTCACCCCTCCACTTT. This translates into CASSFGTGNSPLHF.